Shown below are 27 T cell receptor beta chains from a single sample sequenced in a study of T cells in Graves' hyperthyroidism and ophthalmopathy. There were TCR beta CDR3 regions amplified from RNA transcripts. The HTBI primer set was used in a first-round RT-PCR of the TCR CDR3. TCRdb re-called the multiplex PCR reads with MiXCR, one entry per CDR3 protein. The table has just over 550,000 distinct CDR3 sequences, approximately 44% seen once; the top ten hold 8% to 8.5%. What was sequenced was peripheral blood or thyroid tissue (not recorded which). The source of these receptors is a woman between 18 and 29 years old with Graves' hyperthyroidism.

V is TRBV10-2 and J is TRBJ2-7; 9 bases are a match to TRBD1. The V and J ends lost 10 bases and 3 bases, in that order; junction bases with no gene match: 4. CDR1 WSHSY and CDR2 SAAADI come from the germline V gene. This CDR3 comprises 12 residues. CDR3 nucleotides: TGCGCCACCTGGGACAGGGTCTACGAGCAGTACTTC. Translation gives CATWDRVYEQYF.

The chain carries TRBV2 and TRBJ2-7; D is possibly TRBD1 (5 bases). CDR3 size: 14 residues. Deletions cut 5 bases from V and 4 bases from J, with 15 bases between. Per the germline V gene, CDR1 is SNHLY and CDR2 is FYNNEI. DNA for the CDR3: TGTGCCAGCAGTTCCGCAAAGGGGCCGTACGAGCAGTACTTC. As protein: CASSSAKGPYEQYF.

The CDR3 DNA sequence: TGTGCCAGCAGCCGAAAGACTAGCGTTGCCTACGAGCAGTACTTC. This encodes CASSRKTSVAYEQYF. This chain uses TRBV11-1 with TRBJ2-7, with TRBD2 matching over 8 bases. Trimming removed 5 bases from V and 2 bases from J; junction bases left unmatched: 8. CDR1 is SGHAT, CDR2 FQDESV, per germline (reference sequence). The CDR3 covers 15 residues.

The chain links TRBV29-1 to TRBJ1-2; TRBD1 aligns across 7 bases. The V gene's germline CDR1 is SQVTM and CDR2 ANQGSEA. CDR3 length: 13 residues. Trimming took 2 bases from V and 5 from J; bases not matched to a gene: 5. CDR3 nucleotide sequence: TGCAGCGTTGAAACAGGGGCGGCGTATGGCTACACCTTC. Translating it yields CSVETGAAYGYTF.

CDR3 DNA: TGTGCCATCAGTGACGGCGGGACAGGGCCTAACTATGGCTACACCTTC. Its translation is CAISDGGTGPNYGYTF. The rearrangement joins TRBV10-3 to TRBJ1-2; 9 positions match TRBD1. The CDR3 consists of 16 residues. CDR1 is ENHRY and CDR2 is SYGVKD in the germline V gene. Trimming took 3 bases from V and 0 from J; bases not matched to a gene: 5.

The V call is TRBV24-1, the J call TRBJ1-2; D is possibly TRBD1 (5 bases). The length of the CDR3 is 13 residues. Trimming pared 6 bases from V and 7 bases from J, leaving 14 bases between. Germline lookup yields CDR1 KGHDR and CDR2 SFDVKD. The chain's CDR3 is CATSSSAGLGYTF. The CDR3 nucleotides are TGTGCCACCAGTTCTTCGGCAGGGCTTGGCTACACCTTC.

This clonotype appeared a few times. The V call is TRBV7-9, the J call TRBJ2-5, with D maybe TRBD1 (5 bases). Trimming took off 3 bases at V and 4 bases at J, with 15 bases between the two ends. The germline CDR1 and CDR2 sequences are SEHNR and FQNEAQ (reference sequence). The CDR3 is 15 residues long. The DNA for the CDR3 is TGTGCCAGCAGCTTTCGACCTATGGGGCTAGAGACCCAGTACTTC. Translation gives CASSFRPMGLETQYF.

This clonotype was seen a handful of times. The chain couples TRBV7-9 to TRBJ1-2, with 8 bases lining up with TRBD1. Germline loops: CDR1 SEHNR, CDR2 FQNEAQ (reference sequence). The trim removed 11 bases at V and 0 bases at J, leaving 8 bases unmatched. CDR3 length: 14 amino acids. This CDR3 reads CAWRPDRANYGYTF. Written as DNA, the CDR3 is TGTGCCTGGAGGCCGGACAGGGCTAACTATGGCTACACCTTC.

The chain has TRBV24-1 and TRBJ1-2; D gene unclear. The CDR3 length is 13 residues. The V gene lost 2 bases and the J gene lost 3 bases, with 6 bases spanning the gap. CDR1 is KGHDR, CDR2 SFDVKD, per germline. Written as DNA, the CDR3 is TGTGCCACCAGTGATTGGAGGGACTATGGCTACACCTTC. It specifies CATSDWRDYGYTF.

A word on this clonotype: Because it lacks the conserved phenylalanine or tryptophan at the end, this CDR3 is likely a read error. The V gene is TRBV11-2, the J gene TRBJ2-7; 7 bases map to TRBD2. Per germline, CDR1 SGHAT and CDR2 FQNNGV. The CDR3 runs 14 residues. The DNA of the CDR3 is TGTGCCAGCAGGTTAGCGGGCCAGAGACCCGAGCAGTACCTC. This gives the protein CASRLAGQRPEQYL.

The gene calls are TRBV6-4 and TRBJ2-7; 9 positions match TRBD2. The CDR3 loop spans 14 amino acids. Germline V gene sequence: CDR1 MRHNA, CDR2 SNTAGT. Trimming cost V 6 bases and J 2 bases; bases outside gene matches: 5. The CDR3 loop is CASRPLAGTYEQYF. CDR3 sequence (DNA): TGTGCCAGCAGGCCTCTAGCGGGGACCTACGAGCAGTACTTC.

In its sample, this clonotype was seen once. The chain uses TRBV10-2 and TRBJ2-7, with no clear D. The V end lost 0 bases, the J end lost 7 bases, and 4 bases lay between the germline ends. The CDR3 runs 11 residues. Germline assignment: CDR1 WSHSY and CDR2 SAAADI. CDR3 sequence reads: CASSESWEQYF. CDR3 in DNA: TGCGCCAGCAGTGAGTCGTGGGAGCAGTACTTC.

As to this clonotype: This may arise from a read error, as a much more abundant clone is one base away. The rearrangement uses TRBV29-1 and TRBJ1-2; 7 nucleotides match TRBD1. The CDR3 is 16 residues long. From germline, CDR1 is SQVTM and CDR2 ANQGSEA. The CDR3 DNA follows: TGCAGCGTTGACCCCCGAGGGACAGAATTTAACTATGACTACACCTTC. Encoded protein: CSVDPRGTEFNYDYTF.

This sequence joins TRBV20-1 and TRBJ1-1; D is uncertain. CDR1 is DFQATT and CDR2 is SNEGSKA in the germline V gene (reference sequence). The V and J ends lost 5 bases and 3 bases respectively, with 7 bases between them. This CDR3 is 11 amino acids long. CDR3 DNA: TGCAGTGCTTACTCAGACACTGAAGCTTTCTTT. Translated, it gives CSAYSDTEAFF.

The table lists this clonotype with a few counts. The chain recombines TRBV7-9 with TRBJ1-4; D unclear. Trimming took off 3 bases at V and 8 bases at J, with 10 bases between the two ends. CDR3 length equals 13 residues. CDR1 is SEHNR and CDR2 is FQNEAQ in the germline V gene (reference sequence). The CDR3 region has the DNA TGTGCCAGCAGCTTCAGCAGGATCGAAAAACTGTTTTTT. Protein product: CASSFSRIEKLFF.

The V gene is TRBV4-2, the J gene TRBJ2-7, with 15 bases matching TRBD2. CDR1 and CDR2 from the germline V gene are LGHNA and YNFKEQ. Germline trimming cut 2 bases from V and 6 bases from J; bases unmatched to any gene: 14. The CDR3 runs 19 residues. In DNA, the CDR3 is TGTGCCAGCAGCCAACCTACCGGGACTAGCGGGAGGTTTGTGAGCGAGCAGTACTTC. Its protein product is CASSQPTGTSGRFVSEQYF.

This clonotype was counted ten times or more. A read error may produce the germline difference seen at one junction end. The V call is TRBV2, the J call TRBJ1-4; D is unclear. CDR1 and CDR2 (germline): SNHLY, FYNNEI. The CDR3 totals 14 residues. The CDR3 protein is CANSRGTGNEKLFF. DNA for the CDR3: TGTGCCAACAGTCGCGGAACGGGAAATGAAAAACTGTTTTTT.

This clonotype was detected ten times or more. The V gene is TRBV29-1, the J gene TRBJ1-3; no firm D call. This CDR3 spans 15 amino acids. Between the trimmed V and J ends, which lost 0 bases and 0 bases, there was a span of 9 bases. From germline, CDR1 is SQVTM and CDR2 ANQGSEA. The DNA for the CDR3 is TGCAGCGTTGAAGACAGACATAACTCTGGAAACACCATATATTTT. Translated, it gives CSVEDRHNSGNTIYF.

The CDR3 region is CASTLGEDEKLFF. The CDR3 DNA sequence: TGTGCCAGCACCCTCGGGGAGGATGAAAAACTGTTTTTT. This rearrangement joins TRBV7-2 to TRBJ1-4; no definite D call. Germline values: CDR1 SGHTA, CDR2 FQGNSA. The CDR3 runs to 13 residues. V shed 7 bases and J shed 6 bases, with 12 bases lying between them.

This clonotype turned up a few times. The rearrangement joins TRBV7-6 to TRBJ1-2; 7 nucleotides line up with TRBD1. CDR3 size: 15 residues. J gave up 4 bases and V 5 bases, and 10 bases lay outside the gene matches. Germline V gives CDR1 SGHVS, CDR2 FNYEAQ. The CDR3 DNA reads as TGTGCCAGCAGCACGGGGTACAGGGGAAGCTATGGCTACACCTTC. Its protein is CASSTGYRGSYGYTF.

To note about this clonotype: A much larger clone differs from this one at a single base, so this may be a read error. The chain combines TRBV7-9 with TRBJ2-5, with 7 bases fitting TRBD1. CDR3 length: 12 residues. Per the germline V gene, CDR1 is SEHNR and CDR2 is FQNEAQ (reference sequence). DNA for the CDR3: TGTGCCAGCACCTCGGGACAGCCCCGTCGTTCCTTC. This encodes CASTSGQPRRSF.

J is TRBJ2-7 and V is TRBV24-1; a weak D match, TRBD1 (5 bases). The CDR3 covers 15 residues. The germline V gene has CDR1 KGHDR and CDR2 SFDVKD. The V end lost 3 bases, the J end lost 0 bases, and 11 bases lay between the germline ends. This CDR3 reads CATSDRGFGSYEQYF. The DNA of the CDR3 is TGTGCCACCAGTGATAGGGGCTTTGGCTCCTACGAGCAGTACTTC.

On this clonotype: Germline and junction disagree at one end, which may indicate a read error. The chain carries TRBV7-2 and TRBJ1-1; a possible D gene is TRBD1 (6 bases). This CDR3 is 15 amino acids long. Germline CDR1 reads SGHTA; CDR2 reads FQGNSA. The CDR3 DNA is TGCGCCAGCAGCCATCGGACAGCTATGAACACTGAAGCTTTCTTT. As protein: CASSHRTAMNTEAFF.

About this clonotype itself: This may come from a read error, since a much larger clone is one base off. The chain is built from TRBV25-1 and TRBJ1-2; a weak D match, TRBD1 (5 bases). This CDR3 comprises 15 residues. Looked up from germline, CDR1 is MGHDK and CDR2 is SYGVNS. Written as DNA, the CDR3 is TGTGCCAGCAGCTTAGGAGGCGGGGGAGGCTATAGCTACACCTTC. It is translated as CASSLGGGGGYSYTF.

This clonotype was seen at least ten times. This sequence joins TRBV7-8 and TRBJ1-3, with D unclear. The CDR3 runs 12 residues. The V end lost 6 bases, the J end lost 1 base, and 4 bases lay between the germline ends. Germline loops: CDR1 SGHVS, CDR2 FQNEAQ. The CDR3 reads CASRGSGNTIYF. The CDR3 coding sequence is TGTGCCAGCAGGGGATCTGGAAACACCATATATTTT.

Only one count was recorded for this clonotype. V and J are TRBV25-1 and TRBJ1-1; D might be TRBD1 (5 bases). Trimming removed 7 bases from V and 1 base from J, with 16 bases in between. The CDR3 sequence is 15 residues long. The germline CDR1 and CDR2 sequences are MGHDK and SYGVNS. CDR3 bases: TGTGCCAGCATTATCTCGGGACTTAGGAACACTGAAGCTTTCTTT. Its translation: CASIISGLRNTEAFF.

This clonotype appeared many times. This chain connects TRBV2 to TRBJ1-4; 8 bases line up with TRBD1. V was pared by 8 bases and J by 7 bases, with 6 bases of the junction left unmatched. This CDR3 is 13 amino acids long. The V gene's germline CDR1 is SNHLY and CDR2 FYNNEI. Here the CDR3 reads CASVGQGGEKLFF. CDR3 DNA sequence: TGTGCCAGCGTCGGACAGGGCGGTGAAAAACTGTTTTTT. The entire variable domain, with the rest obtained from reference TRBV2 and TRBJ1-4, is as follows: EPEVTQTPSHQVTQMGQEVILRCVPISNHLYFYWYRQILGQKVEFLVSFYNNEISEKSEIFDDQFSVERPDGSNFTLKIRSTKLEDSAMYFCASVGQGGEKLFFGSGTQLSVL.